This entry lists 28 T cell receptor beta chains sequenced from one sample in a study of T cell responses to AZD1222 COVID-19 vaccine. The assay was immunoSEQ multiplex PCR, and TCRdb's table has in-frame clones only and misses some. The sample shows over 130,000 clones, 90% of them seen only once. The sample was peripheral blood, taken 28 days after the second AZD1222 dose. These TCRs come from an adult who received the AZD1222 COVID-19 vaccine.

J is TRBJ1-5 and V is TRBV10-2; 8 nucleotides match TRBD1. The germline CDR1 and CDR2 sequences are WSHSY and SAAADI. Trimming cost V 7 bases and J 4 bases; bases outside gene matches: 6. The CDR3 sequence is 14 residues long. The CDR3 here is CASNRDRTNQPQHF. CDR3 bases: TGCGCCAGCAATAGGGACAGGACTAATCAGCCCCAGCATTTT.

This clone is a singleton in its sample. Other DNA sequences in this sample translate to the same CDR3. The chain joins TRBV4-1 to TRBJ2-1; no clear D. V was trimmed by 1 base and J by 5 bases, leaving 3 bases between them. The germline V gene encodes CDR1 MGHRA and CDR2 YSYEKL. CDR3 size: 12 residues. Here the CDR3 reads CASSQGHNEQFF. The DNA of the CDR3 is TGCGCCAGCAGCCAAGGGCACAATGAGCAGTTCTTC.

The chain links TRBV6-5 to TRBJ1-6; no firm D call. Germline V gene data show CDR1 as MNHEY and CDR2 as SVGAGI. Trimming cost V 8 bases and J 4 bases, with 12 bases left between them. The length of the CDR3 is 14 residues. The CDR3 reads CASGEALYNSPLHF. CDR3 nucleotide sequence: TGTGCCAGCGGGGAGGCCCTTTATAATTCACCCCTCCACTTT.

The gene calls are TRBV2 and TRBJ2-1; perhaps TRBD2 as D (6 bases). V lost 0 bases and J lost 1, with 19 bases in between. This CDR3 spans 19 amino acids. In germline, CDR1 is SNHLY, CDR2 FYNNEI. For the CDR3, the DNA is TGTGCCAGCAGTGAAGCGCTGGGGGGAACCGATATTTCCTACAATGAGCAGTTCTTC. It specifies CASSEALGGTDISYNEQFF.

In regard to this clone: The sample holds other DNA sequences that translate to the same CDR3. This rearrangement joins TRBV5-1 to TRBJ2-5; D unresolved. The CDR3 length is 13 residues. Per the germline V gene, CDR1 is SGHRS and CDR2 is YFSETQ. Trimming removed 0 bases at V and 5 bases at J, with 8 bases between. The CDR3, as DNA: TGCGCCAGCAGCTTGGAGGGCAGGGAGACCCAGTACTTC. Translation gives CASSLEGRETQYF.

The chain combines TRBV2 with TRBJ2-2; D remains unclear. The CDR3 contains 12 residues. V lost 4 bases and J lost 3, with 3 bases in between. Germline assignment: CDR1 SNHLY and CDR2 FYNNEI. CDR3 amino acids: CASSAYTGELFF. CDR3 nucleotide sequence: TGTGCCAGCAGTGCCTACACCGGGGAGCTGTTTTTT. The full variable domain, its missing parts supplied by reference TRBV2 and TRBJ2-2, is EPEVTQTPSHQVTQMGQEVILRCVPISNHLYFYWYRQILGQKVEFLVSFYNNEISEKSEIFDDQFSVERPDGSNFTLKIRSTKLEDSAMYFCASSAYTGELFFGEGSRLTVL.

V usage is TRBV19 and J usage is TRBJ2-5; no reliable D call. The CDR3 length is 14 residues. Germline V gene sequence: CDR1 LNHDA, CDR2 SQIVND (reference sequence). Trimming shortened V by 4 bases and J by 7 bases, and 16 bases separated the two germline ends. This CDR3 reads CASSTRALPGTQYF. The CDR3 DNA sequence: TGTGCCAGTAGTACTCGGGCCCTACCCGGGACCCAGTACTTC.

This rearrangement joins TRBV4-1 to TRBJ2-7; TRBD1 is a possible D gene (5 bases). This CDR3 spans 17 amino acids. Trimming shortened V by 0 bases and J by 1 base, and 16 bases separated the two germline ends. Looked up from germline, CDR1 is MGHRA and CDR2 is YSYEKL. The CDR3 DNA follows: TGCGCCAGCAGCCAAGATAATGGTCAGGGTCATTCCTACGAGCAGTACTTC. It codes for CASSQDNGQGHSYEQYF.

This chain uses TRBV2 with TRBJ1-5; D unclear. Trimming pared 6 bases from V and 0 bases from J, leaving 6 bases between. This CDR3 spans 13 amino acids. Germline CDR1 reads SNHLY; CDR2 reads FYNNEI. For the CDR3, the DNA is TGTGCCAGCAGAAGGGATAGCAATCAGCCCCAGCATTTT. It encodes CASRRDSNQPQHF.

The chain joins TRBV7-9 to TRBJ1-4; the match to TRBD1 covers 8 bases. This CDR3 has 15 amino acids. The germline gives CDR1 SEHNR, CDR2 FQNEAQ (reference sequence). J lost 7 bases, V lost 5 bases, and 9 bases had no gene match. CDR3 amino acids: CASSNYRGESEKLFF. The CDR3 DNA is TGTGCCAGCAGCAATTACAGGGGGGAGAGTGAAAAACTGTTTTTT.

This chain's CDR3 is CASSPQGALEAFF. The CDR3 DNA sequence: TGTGCCAGCTCACCACAGGGGGCCCTTGAAGCTTTCTTT. This chain links TRBV18 with TRBJ1-1; 7 nucleotides line up with TRBD1. V dropped 1 base and J dropped 7; count of bases not matched to a gene: 3. Germline V gene sequence: CDR1 KGHSH, CDR2 LQKENI. The CDR3 contains 13 residues.

The chain combines TRBV29-1 with TRBJ1-1; TRBD1 agrees at 7 bases. Germline lookup yields CDR1 SQVTM and CDR2 ANQGSEA. With V trimmed by 4 bases and J by 9 bases, 8 bases remained unmatched. The CDR3 consists of 12 residues. The CDR3 DNA sequence: TGCAGCGTTGGCGAGGGGGCTTCACAAGCTTTCTTT. As protein: CSVGEGASQAFF.

This clone has more than one count but fewer than ten. V and J are TRBV19 and TRBJ1-2; D is ambiguous. Germline V gives CDR1 LNHDA, CDR2 SQIVND (reference sequence). The CDR3 runs to 12 residues. Trimming removed 10 bases from V and 6 bases from J, with 15 bases in between. CDR3 sequence (DNA): TGTGCCATTTATTCCGGGCGGAATGGCTACACCTTC. Translation gives CAIYSGRNGYTF.

A single count supports this clone. This chain joins TRBV24-1 and TRBJ1-2; no definite D call. The V end was cut by 0 bases, the J end by 0 bases, with 4 bases between. Germline-derived CDR1 and CDR2 are KGHDR and SFDVKD. The CDR3 is 14 amino acids. CDR3 in DNA: TGTGCCACCAGTGATTTGAGGTCTAACTATGGCTACACCTTC. Translating gives CATSDLRSNYGYTF.

This clone appeared a single time. The gene calls are TRBV5-1 and TRBJ1-1; TRBD1 is a possible D gene (6 bases). V lost 4 bases and J 1 base, leaving 14 bases between the germline ends. CDR1 and CDR2 from the germline V gene are SGHRS and YFSETQ. The CDR3 totals 15 residues. Written as DNA, the CDR3 is TGCGCCAGCAGCGGTGTGACAGGCAGGAACACTGAAGCTTTCTTT. Translating gives CASSGVTGRNTEAFF.

V gene TRBV6-5 combines with J gene TRBJ1-4; TRBD1 matches at 10 bases. The germline V gene has CDR1 MNHEY and CDR2 SVGAGI. Trimming cost V 8 bases and J 7 bases; bases outside gene matches: 7. The CDR3 consists of 14 residues. CDR3 nucleotides: TGTGCCAGCTGCCAAGGGACAGGGGTTGAAAAACTGTTTTTT. Amino acid sequence: CASCQGTGVEKLFF.

The chain couples TRBV4-2 to TRBJ2-5; TRBD1 aligns across 10 bases. Trimming at V came to 2 bases and at J to 5 bases, leaving 11 bases not matched to a gene. The CDR3 totals 17 residues. Germline CDR1 and CDR2: LGHNA and YNFKEQ. CDR3 in amino acids: CASSQYAGTGVLETQYF. CDR3 DNA: TGTGCCAGCAGCCAATACGCCGGGACAGGGGTTTTGGAGACCCAGTACTTC.

This clone was recorded a few times. The chain joins TRBV5-1 to TRBJ2-2; the D gene is possibly TRBD2 (6 bases). This CDR3 contains 15 residues. The V end lost 4 bases, the J end lost 5 bases, and 15 bases lay between the germline ends. Germline assignment: CDR1 SGHRS and CDR2 YFSETQ. CDR3 in amino acids: CASSQTAGGTGELFF. For the CDR3, the DNA is TGCGCCAGCAGCCAGACAGCGGGTGGGACCGGGGAGCTGTTTTTT.

V usage is TRBV2 and J usage is TRBJ1-4; 7 bases fit TRBD1. V trimming: 5 bases; J trimming: 5 bases; junction bases outside the gene matches: 14. This CDR3 is 17 amino acids long. Germline CDR1 reads SNHLY; CDR2 reads FYNNEI. The DNA for the CDR3 is TGTGCCAGCAGTCAAGAACGGACAGGCGGATACAATGAAAAACTGTTTTTT. Translating it yields CASSQERTGGYNEKLFF.

This clone was detected only once. The chain carries TRBV12-2 and TRBJ2-7; the D call of TRBD2 is as the table states it, not checked on the DNA. TRBV12-2 is listed as a pseudogene. The CDR3 runs to 19 residues. The CDR3 bases are TGTGCAAGTCGCTTATCGGGTCCCCCCCCGCTAGCGGGCCCCTACGAGCAGTACTTC. This codes for CASRLSGPPPLAGPYEQYF.

The rearrangement links TRBV5-1 to TRBJ2-7, with D possibly being TRBD1 or TRBD2 (6 bases each). V lost 0 bases, J lost 2 bases, and 12 bases lay in between. Germline V CDR1 and CDR2: SGHRS, YFSETQ. There are 15 residues in the CDR3. The CDR3 coding sequence is TGCGCCAGCAGCTTGGAGGGGGGTAGGCCCTACGAGCAGTACTTC. Protein product: CASSLEGGRPYEQYF.

This chain uses TRBV5-6 with TRBJ2-1; 8 bases agree with TRBD2. This CDR3 has 18 residues. CDR1 and CDR2 (germline): SGHDT, YYEEEE. Unmatched junction bases numbered 19, after V lost 2 bases and J lost 9 bases. As DNA, the CDR3 is TGTGCCAGCAGCTTAAGGTTCCGCTTAGCGGGATTCTCGGGTGAGCAGTTCTTC. Translating gives CASSLRFRLAGFSGEQFF.

This rearrangement joins TRBV5-4 to TRBJ2-5; 8 nucleotides agree with TRBD2. Germline CDR1 is SGHNT and CDR2 is YYREEE (reference sequence). This CDR3 comprises 16 residues. J was trimmed by 5 bases and V by 0 bases; bases with no gene match: 9. The DNA for the CDR3 is TGTGCCAGCAGCTTGGATACTAGCGGATGGATCGAGACCCAGTACTTC. As protein: CASSLDTSGWIETQYF. Combining the CDR3 with reference TRBV5-4 and TRBJ2-5 gives the whole variable domain ETGVTQSPTHLIKTRGQQVTLRCSSQSGHNTVSWYQQALGQGPQFIFQYYREEENGRGNFPPRFSGLQFPNYSSELNVNALELDDSALYLCASSLDTSGWIETQYFGPGTRLLVL.

V gene TRBV5-1 combines with J gene TRBJ1-6; D is undetermined. V lost 0 bases to trimming and J lost 12 bases, with 10 bases between them. This CDR3 spans 13 amino acids. Germline V gene lookup returns CDR1 SGHRS and CDR2 YFSETQ. CDR3 sequence: CASSLAEGQPLHF. The CDR3 coding sequence is TGCGCCAGCAGCTTGGCCGAAGGCCAACCCCTCCACTTT.

The rearrangement links TRBV21-1 to TRBJ2-4. TRBV21-1 is termed a pseudogene. The CDR3 consists of 15 residues. DNA for the CDR3: TGTGCCAGCAGCAAAGTGGGGGTGACGGATTTTTTCCAGTACTTC. As protein: CASSKVGVTDFFQYF.

The chain employs TRBV6-5 and TRBJ1-6; D gene ambiguous. From germline, CDR1 is MNHEY and CDR2 SVGAGI. V was trimmed by 8 bases and J by 4 bases, leaving 9 bases between them. The length of the CDR3 is 13 residues. CDR3 coding DNA: TGTGCCAGCGTAAGCGGTTATAATTCACCCCTCCACTTT. Its translation: CASVSGYNSPLHF.

The chain carries TRBV6-5 and TRBJ1-1, with D maybe TRBD1 (5 bases). The CDR3 totals 13 residues. Germline values: CDR1 MNHEY, CDR2 SVGAGI. V gave up 7 bases and J gave up 4 bases, with 13 bases separating them. The CDR3 nucleotides read TGTGCCAGCAACCCCGGCGACAGCACTGAAGCTTTCTTT. This codes for CASNPGDSTEAFF.

This chain joins TRBV11-2 and TRBJ2-1, with D perhaps TRBD1 (5 bases). Germline CDR1 SGHAT, CDR2 FQNNGV. The CDR3 spans 16 residues. Trimming removed 0 bases at V and 6 bases at J, with 15 bases between. CDR3 in amino acids: CASSLDLYSQGNEQFF. Here the CDR3 DNA reads TGTGCCAGCAGCTTAGATCTGTATTCCCAGGGCAATGAGCAGTTCTTC.